Listed below are T cell receptor beta chains from one sample, sequenced in a study of blood T cell repertoires in COVID-19. Sequencing was performed with immunoSEQ multiplex PCR; in TCRdb, only in-frame clones are kept and a portion is missing. The sample contains 90,000 to 120,000 clones, 85% to 95% of which appear only once. Input material: peripheral blood. These receptors all stem from a woman aged 25 to 39 with acute or convalescent COVID-19. Both conserved end residues are part of each CDR3. Fields, in order: CDR3 protein, CDR3 DNA, V gene, J gene, clone size, D gene. The D gene is left open where the match is weak. Not all rows give a size; the values are once, few, many and, for expanded clones, a class.

CDR3aa: CASSLTGAFQETQYF; CDR3nt: TGTGCCAGCAGTTTGACTGGGGCATTCCAAGAGACCCAGTACTTC; v_gene: TRBV28; j_gene: TRBJ2-5; abundance: -; d_gene: -
CDR3aa: CASSLLSLADNEQFF; CDR3nt: TGTGCCAGCAGCTTACTGTCCCTAGCGGACAATGAGCAGTTCTTC; v_gene: TRBV7-2; j_gene: TRBJ2-1; abundance: few; d_gene: TRBD2
CDR3aa: CASGSSGRAPQHF; CDR3nt: TGTGCTAGTGGTTCCTCGGGGAGAGCGCCCCAGCATTTT; v_gene: TRBV12-5; j_gene: TRBJ1-5; abundance: -; d_gene: -
CDR3aa: CASSESQSWDRGQGAFF; CDR3nt: TGTGCCAGCAGTGAATCACAATCTTGGGACAGGGGGCAGGGGGCTTTCTTT; v_gene: TRBV6-1; j_gene: TRBJ1-1; abundance: -; d_gene: TRBD1
CDR3aa: CASGGVNYGYTF; CDR3nt: TGTGCCAGCGGGGGGGTTAACTATGGCTACACCTTC; v_gene: TRBV28; j_gene: TRBJ1-2; abundance: -; d_gene: -
CDR3aa: CASSQDIGRPRAFF; CDR3nt: TGCGCCAGCAGCCAAGATATAGGCAGGCCGCGCGCTTTCTTT; v_gene: TRBV4-1; j_gene: TRBJ1-1; abundance: -; d_gene: -
CDR3aa: CASSQQGTYGYTF; CDR3nt: TGCGCCAGCAGCCAACAGGGGACCTATGGCTACACCTTC; v_gene: TRBV4-1; j_gene: TRBJ1-2; abundance: -; d_gene: -
CDR3aa: CASSRTRDRDWKLFF; CDR3nt: TGTGCCAGCAGTCGTACCCGGGACAGGGACTGGAAACTGTTTTTT; v_gene: TRBV7-8; j_gene: TRBJ1-4; abundance: -; d_gene: TRBD1
CDR3aa: CASNQGTYEQYF; CDR3nt: TGTGCCAGCAACCAGGGCACCTACGAGCAGTACTTC; v_gene: TRBV2; j_gene: TRBJ2-7; abundance: -; d_gene: -
CDR3aa: CASSYRGSPPYEQYF; CDR3nt: TGTGCCAGCAGTTACCGAGGGAGCCCGCCCTACGAGCAGTACTTC; v_gene: TRBV27; j_gene: TRBJ2-7; abundance: -; d_gene: -
CDR3aa: CASSGGGVTNEKLFF; CDR3nt: TGTGCCAGCAGTGGGGGAGGGGTCACTAATGAAAAACTGTTTTTT; v_gene: TRBV6-6; j_gene: TRBJ1-4; abundance: -; d_gene: -
CDR3aa: CASSQVIQDSYNEQFF; CDR3nt: TGTGCCAGCAGCCAGGTTATCCAGGACTCATACAATGAGCAGTTCTTC; v_gene: TRBV4-2; j_gene: TRBJ2-1; abundance: few; d_gene: -
CDR3aa: CAWIQREQGARGYTF; CDR3nt: TGTGCCTGGATTCAAAGGGAACAGGGGGCGCGCGGCTACACCTTC; v_gene: TRBV30; j_gene: TRBJ1-2; abundance: -; d_gene: TRBD1
CDR3aa: CAISELGQGGTTEAFF; CDR3nt: TGTGCCATCAGTGAGTTAGGACAGGGTGGGACCACTGAAGCTTTCTTT; v_gene: TRBV10-3; j_gene: TRBJ1-1; abundance: -; d_gene: TRBD1
CDR3aa: CASRHRRTGGDFLPLHF; CDR3nt: TGTGCCAGCAGGCACAGAAGAACAGGGGGCGATTTCTTACCCCTCCACTTT; v_gene: TRBV28; j_gene: TRBJ1-6; abundance: -; d_gene: TRBD1
CDR3aa: CASSKTGGEGQPQHF; CDR3nt: TGTGCCAGCAGCAAGACAGGGGGAGAGGGTCAGCCCCAGCATTTT; v_gene: TRBV27; j_gene: TRBJ1-5; abundance: -; d_gene: TRBD1
CDR3aa: CASSYPASVYTDTQYF; CDR3nt: TGTGCCAGCAGTTACCCGGCTAGCGTCTACACAGATACGCAGTATTTT; v_gene: TRBV6-2/TRBV6-3; j_gene: TRBJ2-3; abundance: once; d_gene: -
CDR3aa: CSAVYYEQYF; CDR3nt: TGCAGTGCCGTATACTACGAGCAGTACTTC; v_gene: TRBV20-1; j_gene: TRBJ2-7; abundance: -; d_gene: -
CDR3aa: CASSQVTDSHPSASSYEQYF; CDR3nt: TGCGCCAGCAGCCAAGTGACGGATAGCCACCCTAGCGCTTCCTCCTACGAGCAGTACTTC; v_gene: TRBV4-1; j_gene: TRBJ2-7; abundance: -; d_gene: -
CDR3aa: CASSGDTYEQYF; CDR3nt: TGCGCCAGCAGTGGGGACACTTACGAGCAGTACTTC; v_gene: TRBV10-2; j_gene: TRBJ2-7; abundance: -; d_gene: -
CDR3aa: CASSQVVKADTEAFF; CDR3nt: TGCGCCAGCAGCCAAGTAGTTAAGGCGGACACTGAAGCTTTCTTT; v_gene: TRBV4-1; j_gene: TRBJ1-1; abundance: -; d_gene: -
CDR3aa: CASSLVTGSNTEAFF; CDR3nt: TGCGCCAGCAGCTTGGTTACAGGGAGTAACACTGAAGCTTTCTTT; v_gene: TRBV5-1; j_gene: TRBJ1-1; abundance: -; d_gene: -
CDR3aa: CASSFSGQSNTEAFF; CDR3nt: TGTGCCAGCAGCTTCTCGGGACAGTCGAACACTGAAGCTTTCTTT; v_gene: TRBV7-3; j_gene: TRBJ1-1; abundance: -; d_gene: TRBD1
CDR3aa: CASSYRQGGTEAFF; CDR3nt: TGTGCCAGCAGTTACCGGCAGGGTGGCACTGAAGCTTTCTTT; v_gene: TRBV6-2/TRBV6-3; j_gene: TRBJ1-1; abundance: -; d_gene: -
CDR3aa: CASSRSRGNYGYTF; CDR3nt: TGTGCCAGTAGTAGGAGCAGGGGAAACTATGGCTACACCTTC; v_gene: TRBV19; j_gene: TRBJ1-2; abundance: few; d_gene: -
CDR3aa: CATLQGAGTEAFF; CDR3nt: TGTGCCACCCTACAGGGGGCTGGCACTGAAGCTTTCTTT; v_gene: TRBV10-3; j_gene: TRBJ1-1; abundance: -; d_gene: TRBD1
CDR3aa: CASSVVASGGVYNEQFF; CDR3nt: TGTGCCAGCAGCGTAGTTGCTAGCGGGGGGGTTTACAATGAGCAGTTCTTC; v_gene: TRBV9; j_gene: TRBJ2-1; abundance: -; d_gene: TRBD2
CDR3aa: CASRQGLNTEAFF; CDR3nt: TGCGCCAGCAGACAGGGTCTGAACACTGAAGCTTTCTTT; v_gene: TRBV10-2; j_gene: TRBJ1-1; abundance: -; d_gene: -
CDR3aa: CASSIGSIEAFF; CDR3nt: TGTGCCAGTAGTATTGGGAGCATAGAAGCTTTCTTT; v_gene: TRBV19; j_gene: TRBJ1-1; abundance: -; d_gene: -